The T cell receptor (beta chain) described here comes from a study of blood T cell repertoires in COVID-19. At the level of the study: The United States, Italy and Spain provided the acute and convalescent COVID-19 samples. In each case, the material was cDNA or gDNA derived from T cells, B-cell-depleted T cells, or PBMCs.

Original processing notes: Estimation of nucleated cell counts was performed using reference gene primer amplification. Generated by immunoSEQ multiplex PCR, the TCRdb table keeps only in-frame clones and is missing some. V and J calls and clone size follow that table, whereas D and trimming were derived from the DNA. The sample yields over 100,000 clones, 75% to 90% seen once. The CDR3 extends over 15 amino acids. The V end was cut by 2 bases, the J end by 8 bases, with 17 bases between. The V gene's germline CDR1 is LGHDT and CDR2 YNNKEL (reference sequence). Sequencing was performed on peripheral blood. This receptor was identified in a man aged 45-65 years with active COVID-19. This chain uses TRBV3-1 (or the pseudogene TRBV3-2) with TRBJ2-3, with TRBD2 as a possible D gene (5 bases). The CDR3 here is CASSQRTVQAGTQYF. The CDR3, as DNA: TGTGCCAGCAGCCAAAGAACGGTTCAGGCGGGTACGCAGTATTTT.